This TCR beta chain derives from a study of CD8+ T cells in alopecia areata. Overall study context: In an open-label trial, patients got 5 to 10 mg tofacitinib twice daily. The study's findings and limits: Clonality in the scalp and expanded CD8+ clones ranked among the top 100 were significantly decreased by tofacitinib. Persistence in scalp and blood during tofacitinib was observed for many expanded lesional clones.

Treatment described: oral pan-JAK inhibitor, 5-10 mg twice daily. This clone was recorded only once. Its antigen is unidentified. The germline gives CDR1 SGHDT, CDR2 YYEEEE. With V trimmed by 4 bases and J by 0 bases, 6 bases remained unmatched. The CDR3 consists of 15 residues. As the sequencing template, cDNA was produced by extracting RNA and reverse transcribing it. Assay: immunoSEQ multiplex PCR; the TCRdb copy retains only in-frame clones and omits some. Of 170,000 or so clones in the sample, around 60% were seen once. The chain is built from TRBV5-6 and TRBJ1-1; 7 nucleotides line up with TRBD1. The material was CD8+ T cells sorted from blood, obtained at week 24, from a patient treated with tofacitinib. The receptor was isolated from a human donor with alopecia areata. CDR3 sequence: CASSRGTALNTEAFF. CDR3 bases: TGTGCCAGCAGCCGGGGGACAGCTCTGAACACTGAAGCTTTCTTT.